This TCR beta chain emerged from a study of OX40 agonist ivuxolimab in advanced cancers. Generated by immunoSEQ multiplex PCR, the TCRdb table keeps only in-frame clones and is missing some. Of some 50,000 clones detected, 83% appear once; the ten largest clones hold less than 4%. CDR3 length: 14 amino acids. J lost 4 bases, V lost 4 bases, and 5 bases had no gene match. CDR1 SGDLS and CDR2 YYNGEE come from the germline V gene. The material sequenced was CD4+ or CD8+ T cells sorted from blood, taken in a trial of the OX40 agonist ivuxolimab. This clonotype was sampled from an adult with an advanced solid tumor such as melanoma, head and neck, liver or kidney cancer. The gene calls are TRBV9 and TRBJ1-2, with TRBD1 matching 9 bases. CDR3 loop: CASSFGQGTYGYTF. Written as DNA, the CDR3 is TGTGCCAGCAGCTTCGGACAGGGGACCTATGGCTACACCTTC.